A single sample is the source of the 9 T cell receptor beta chains below, sequenced in a study of blood T cell repertoires in COVID-19. Profiled with immunoSEQ multiplex PCR; TCRdb holds only in-frame clones, not every one. This sample has under 350,000 clones, with 80% to 90% found just once. The source material was PBMCs or T cells enriched from blood (not recorded which). The source of these receptors is a woman between 35 and 50 years old with acute COVID-19.

The chain is built from TRBV27 and TRBJ2-1; TRBD2 aligns across 9 bases. CDR1 is MNHEY and CDR2 is SMNVEV in the germline V gene (reference sequence). V lost 5 bases to trimming and J lost 4 bases; unmatched junction nucleotides: 3. This CDR3 spans 14 amino acids. The CDR3 protein is CASSPAGGYNEQFF. DNA of the CDR3: TGTGCCAGCAGTCCAGCGGGGGGATACAATGAGCAGTTCTTC.

In this sample, this clone turned up once. The rearrangement links TRBV7-6 to TRBJ2-3; TRBD2 matches 7 bases. Germline CDR1 is SGHVS and CDR2 is FNYEAQ. The CDR3 loop spans 15 amino acids. V shed 5 bases, J shed 4 bases, and the junction held 9 bases outside the gene matches. The CDR3 is CASSDPGLTADTQYF. The CDR3 DNA is TGTGCCAGCAGCGACCCGGGACTAACGGCAGATACGCAGTATTTT.

The chain uses TRBV5-4 and TRBJ2-1; 7 bases line up with TRBD1. The CDR3 totals 15 residues. Per germline, CDR1 SGHNT and CDR2 YYREEE (reference sequence). V was clipped by 4 bases and J by 2 bases; unmatched bases: 6. In DNA form, the CDR3 reads TGTGCCAGCAGCGTAGACAGGGCCCCCTACAATGAGCAGTTCTTC. It translates to CASSVDRAPYNEQFF. Supplemented by reference TRBV5-4 and TRBJ2-1, the full variable domain reads ETGVTQSPTHLIKTRGQQVTLRCSSQSGHNTVSWYQQALGQGPQFIFQYYREEENGRGNFPPRFSGLQFPNYSSELNVNALELDDSALYLCASSVDRAPYNEQFFGPGTRLTVL.

The chain recombines TRBV7-9 with TRBJ1-2; D unclear. Trimming took 6 bases from V and 13 from J, leaving 21 bases between them. The CDR3 has 13 amino acids. The germline CDR1 and CDR2 sequences are SEHNR and FQNEAQ (reference sequence). The CDR3 spells CASSNSGGTHRTF. CDR3 DNA: TGTGCCAGCAGTAACAGCGGCGGTACCCACCGCACCTTC.

Notes on this clone: In the same sample, other DNA sequences code for this CDR3. The rearrangement uses TRBV9 and TRBJ2-3; 8 bases match TRBD2. Germline V gene lookup returns CDR1 SGDLS and CDR2 YYNGEE. The CDR3 sequence is 15 residues long. The V gene end was trimmed by 0 bases and the J gene end by 3 bases; junction bases not matched to a gene: 3. CDR3 residues: CASSVAGGRTDTQYF. The CDR3 DNA sequence: TGTGCCAGCAGCGTAGCCGGCGGGAGGACAGATACGCAGTATTTT.

Remarks on this clone: The identical CDR3 is also encoded by other nucleotide sequences in the sample. The chain couples TRBV5-1 to TRBJ1-3, with unresolved D. Germline CDR1 reads SGHRS; CDR2 reads YFSETQ. The CDR3 runs 15 residues. Trimming stripped 4 bases from V and 1 base from J, with 12 bases between. In DNA, the CDR3 is TGCGCCAGCAGCCTGGCCGGGATTTCTGGAAACACCATATATTTT. It is translated as CASSLAGISGNTIYF.

This chain joins TRBV5-5 and TRBJ2-7, with a weak D call TRBD1 (5 bases). This CDR3 is built from 15 residues. Trimming stripped 0 bases from V and 2 bases from J, with 12 bases between. CDR1 and CDR2 (germline): SGHKS, YYEKEE (reference sequence). The chain's CDR3 is CASSLAAGSPYEQYF. The DNA of the CDR3 is TGTGCCAGCAGCTTGGCGGCAGGGTCCCCCTACGAGCAGTACTTC.

This clone was counted once. The genes are TRBV7-2 and TRBJ2-4, with 8 positions matching TRBD1. Germline V lookup: CDR1 SGHTA, CDR2 FQGNSA. CDR3 length equals 16 residues. The junction had 5 bases not matched to a gene; V was cut back by 4 bases and J by 0 bases. The CDR3 nucleotides are TGTGCCAGCAGCTCCACAGGGGGGCTAGCCAAAAACATTCAGTACTTC. It encodes CASSSTGGLAKNIQYF.

The chain uses TRBV4-3 and TRBJ1-1; unclear D gene. The CDR3 contains 13 residues. Germline CDR1 LGHNA, CDR2 YSLEER. V lost 4 bases and J 5 bases, leaving 11 bases between the germline ends. CDR3 protein: CASSLETRTEAFF. The CDR3 DNA reads TGCGCCAGCAGCCTAGAAACAAGAACTGAAGCTTTCTTT.